The entry below describes one TCR beta chain. The data were obtained in a study of blood T cell repertoires in COVID-19. Whole-study context: Acute and convalescent COVID-19 samples came from the United States, Italy and Spain.

The repertoire was sequenced with immunoSEQ multiplex PCR; TCRdb's copy has only in-frame clones and lacks some. The profile shows 270,000 or so clones, 80% to 85% of them singletons. The length of the CDR3 is 15 residues. With V trimmed by 0 bases and J by 6 bases, 8 bases remained unmatched. In germline, CDR1 is SGHRS, CDR2 YFSETQ. This TCR was sampled from a man aged 50 to 59 who had recovered from COVID-19. Sequenced input: PBMCs or T cells enriched from blood (not recorded which). This sequence joins TRBV5-1 and TRBJ2-7; TRBD1 matches 8 bases. CDR3 DNA: TGCGCCAGCAGCTTGGGGACAGGGATTTTTCGCGAGCAGTACTTC. Protein product: CASSLGTGIFREQYF.